The 26 T cell receptor beta chains in this list originate from one sample, sequenced in a study of chemoradiotherapy in HPV16-positive cancers. The assay was immunoSEQ multiplex PCR, and TCRdb's table has in-frame clones only and misses some. The top ten hold about 4.9% of the sample, which has under 50,000 clones, roughly three quarters seen once. The starting material was blood, obtained from a patient who underwent chemoradiotherapy. These receptors all stem from a human donor with HPV-associated anogenital cancer.

This clone has only one observation. The chain employs TRBV11-2 and TRBJ2-5, with D maybe TRBD2 (5 bases). V was cut by 1 base and J by 2 bases, with 11 bases left in between. The CDR3 is 15 residues long. Germline CDR1 and CDR2: SGHAT and FQNNGV. This CDR3 reads CASSLGTGIQETQYF. CDR3 nucleotide sequence: TGTGCCAGCAGCTTAGGAACGGGGATTCAAGAGACCCAGTACTTC.

The chain uses TRBV5-1 and TRBJ2-5; 9 positions match TRBD2. Germline CDR1 SGHRS, CDR2 YFSETQ. This CDR3 has 15 amino acids. The V and J ends lost 2 bases and 5 bases, in that order; junction bases with no gene match: 7. CDR3 in DNA: TGCGCCAGCAGCTTCGGCGGGGGGGTGTGGGAGACCCAGTACTTC. Its translation is CASSFGGGVWETQYF.

The chain has TRBV11-3 and TRBJ1-1; no definite D call. With 5 bases removed from V and 6 bases from J, the gap between germline ends came to 13 bases. This CDR3 spans 13 amino acids. In germline, CDR1 is SGHNT, CDR2 YENEEA. The CDR3 DNA follows: TGTGCCAGCAGCGAGTTTGGGGAGGCTGAAGCTTTCTTT. As protein: CASSEFGEAEAFF.

This chain joins TRBV29-1 and TRBJ1-1, with unresolved D. Looked up from germline, CDR1 is SQVTM and CDR2 is ANQGSEA. The CDR3 runs 14 residues. The V end lost 4 bases, the J end lost 4 bases, and 16 bases lay between the germline ends. The CDR3 protein is CSVGHFAGGTEAFF. The CDR3 nucleotides read TGCAGCGTTGGCCACTTTGCAGGTGGCACTGAAGCTTTCTTT.

This chain joins TRBV7-3 and TRBJ2-1; D gene uncertain. The length of the CDR3 is 15 residues. Trimming stripped 2 bases from V and 3 bases from J, with 11 bases between. Per germline, CDR1 SGHTA and CDR2 FQGTGA. Written as DNA, the CDR3 is TGTGCCAGCAGCTTAGATCCGGGTTACTACAATGAGCAGTTCTTC. This codes for CASSLDPGYYNEQFF.

CDR3 protein: CASRPRAGAETQYF. CDR3 bases: TGTGCCAGCAGGCCAAGGGCGGGGGCCGAGACCCAGTACTTC. V is TRBV2 and J is TRBJ2-5; D perhaps matches TRBD2 (7 bases). V lost 6 bases, J lost 5 bases, and 16 bases lay in between. The CDR3 runs 14 residues. Germline CDR1 SNHLY, CDR2 FYNNEI.

This chain links TRBV14 with TRBJ2-7; 10 bases match TRBD1. The V segment lost 4 bases and the J segment 6 bases; nucleotides outside the gene matches: 9. The V gene's germline CDR1 is SGHDN and CDR2 FVKESK. CDR3 length equals 15 residues. This chain's CDR3 is CASSRLGTGAVEQYF. CDR3 sequence (DNA): TGTGCCAGCAGCCGCCTCGGGACAGGGGCGGTCGAGCAGTACTTC. The entire variable domain, with the rest obtained from reference TRBV14 and TRBJ2-7, is as follows: EAGVTQFPSHSVIEKGQTVTLRCDPISGHDNLYWYRRVMGKEIKFLLHFVKESKQDESGMPNNRFLAERTGGTYSTLKVQPAELEDSGVYFCASSRLGTGAVEQYFGPGTRLTVT.

The chain carries TRBV5-8 and TRBJ2-7, with TRBD1 matching 9 bases. The CDR3 spans 15 residues. Trimming at V came to 6 bases and at J to 3 bases, leaving 10 bases not matched to a gene. The germline gives CDR1 SGHTS, CDR2 YDEGEE. DNA for the CDR3: TGTGCCAGCAATATGGACAGGGGTCGGAGCTACGAGCAGTACTTC. Protein product: CASNMDRGRSYEQYF.

This clone was seen more than once but under ten times. This chain links TRBV19 with TRBJ1-2; 10 nucleotides match TRBD1. The CDR3 sequence is 15 residues long. Germline V gives CDR1 LNHDA, CDR2 SQIVND (reference sequence). The J segment lost 5 bases and the V segment lost 5 bases, leaving 8 bases of the junction unmatched. CDR3 coding DNA: TGTGCCAGTAGTGGAGCAGGGACAGGGGTTTATGGCTACACCTTC. This encodes CASSGAGTGVYGYTF.

By share of the sample, this clone is medium-sized (0.01 to 0.1%). This chain uses TRBV11-2 with TRBJ1-2; no clear D. V was clipped by 3 bases and J by 8 bases, with 10 bases between them. The CDR3 sequence is 12 residues long. Germline loops: CDR1 SGHAT, CDR2 FQNNGV. CDR3 sequence (DNA): TGTGCCAGCAGCTTTGGAAGGCAGGGCTACACCTTC. Encoded protein: CASSFGRQGYTF. The full variable domain, rest sourced from reference TRBV11-2 and TRBJ1-2, is EAGVAQSPRYKIIEKRQSVAFWCNPISGHATLYWYQQILGQGPKLLIQFQNNGVVDDSQLPKDRFSAERLKGVDSTLKIQPAKLEDSAVYLCASSFGRQGYTFGSGTRLTVV.

The V call is TRBV5-1, the J call TRBJ2-2; a possible D gene is TRBD2 (6 bases). CDR1 and CDR2 (germline): SGHRS, YFSETQ. V lost 5 bases and J 5 bases, leaving 10 bases between the germline ends. The CDR3 runs 13 residues. In DNA form, the CDR3 reads TGCGCCAGCAGAGTGGGGGGAACCGGGGAGCTGTTTTTT. Its translation: CASRVGGTGELFF.

This chain joins TRBV27 and TRBJ1-5; perhaps TRBD1 as D (6 bases). Germline V gives CDR1 MNHEY, CDR2 SMNVEV (reference sequence). The CDR3 runs to 12 residues. Trimming took off 8 bases at V and 5 bases at J, with 10 bases between the two ends. The CDR3 loop is CASRTAHQPQHF. In nucleotides, the CDR3 is TGTGCCAGCCGGACAGCCCATCAGCCCCAGCATTTT.

This clone was counted a few times. The V call is TRBV6-5, the J call TRBJ1-4; D not certain. The CDR3 contains 14 residues. Per germline, CDR1 MNHEY and CDR2 SVGAGI. The ends were cut back, 6 bases at V and 6 bases at J, with 14 bases in the middle. CDR3 residues: CASSPRRVYEKLFF. The CDR3 DNA reads TGTGCCAGCAGCCCACGAAGGGTGTATGAAAAACTGTTTTTT.

This clone was counted a few times. The chain uses TRBV2 and TRBJ2-1, with D tentatively TRBD1 or TRBD2 (5 bases each). The germline V gene has CDR1 SNHLY and CDR2 FYNNEI. Trimming shortened V by 6 bases and J by 9 bases, and 15 bases separated the two germline ends. The CDR3 spans 13 residues. The CDR3 bases are TGTGCCAGCAGGGAGATAGCGCAGGGTGAGCAGTTCTTC. Its translation: CASREIAQGEQFF.

There are a few counts of this clone. V and J are TRBV2 and TRBJ1-2; D remains unclear. The length of the CDR3 is 14 residues. Germline V lookup: CDR1 SNHLY, CDR2 FYNNEI. The germline V and J ends were trimmed by 4 bases and 8 bases, with 17 bases remaining between them. CDR3 DNA: TGTGCCAGCAGTGTGGGTCAGGTTACTGCCGGCTACACCTTC. It yields the protein CASSVGQVTAGYTF. The full variable domain, completed using reference TRBV2 and TRBJ1-2, is EPEVTQTPSHQVTQMGQEVILRCVPISNHLYFYWYRQILGQKVEFLVSFYNNEISEKSEIFDDQFSVERPDGSNFTLKIRSTKLEDSAMYFCASSVGQVTAGYTFGSGTRLTVV.

V is TRBV19 and J is TRBJ2-7; no reliable D call. Trimming stripped 5 bases from V and 0 bases from J, with 11 bases between. Per germline, CDR1 LNHDA and CDR2 SQIVND (reference sequence). This CDR3 has 14 residues. CDR3 bases: TGTGCCAGTAGTTTAACCCCGAGCTCCTACGAGCAGTACTTC. Translated: CASSLTPSSYEQYF. Full variable domain (outside the CDR3, taken from reference TRBV19 and TRBJ2-7): DGGITQSPKYLFRKEGQNVTLSCEQNLNHDAMYWYRQDPGQGLRLIYYSQIVNDFQKGDIAEGYSVSREKKESFPLTVTSAQKNPTAFYLCASSLTPSSYEQYFGPGTRLTVT.

This rearrangement joins TRBV11-1 to TRBJ1-1; D is unresolved. The V gene lost 2 bases and the J gene lost 5 bases, with 9 bases spanning the gap. The CDR3 is 13 amino acids. Germline values: CDR1 SGHAT, CDR2 FQDESV (reference sequence). The CDR3 DNA reads TGTGCCAGCAGCTTAATGGTGGATACTGAAGCTTTCTTT. Translated, it gives CASSLMVDTEAFF.

The V and J genes are TRBV10-3 and TRBJ1-3; perhaps TRBD1 as D (5 bases). Germline CDR1 reads ENHRY; CDR2 reads SYGVKD. The CDR3 spans 14 residues. Trimming took 8 bases from V and 0 from J, leaving 11 bases between them. CDR3 protein: CAIRTGGSGNTIYF. DNA for the CDR3: TGTGCCATCCGGACGGGGGGCTCTGGAAACACCATATATTTT.

The genes are TRBV27 and TRBJ1-1, with D tentatively TRBD1 (5 bases). Trimming took off 6 bases at V and 7 bases at J, with 12 bases between the two ends. This CDR3 region has 12 residues. Germline lookup yields CDR1 MNHEY and CDR2 SMNVEV (reference sequence). This chain's CDR3 is CASRFGHNEAFF. CDR3 DNA: TGTGCCAGCAGGTTTGGACACAATGAAGCTTTCTTT.

The chain uses TRBV11-3 and TRBJ2-2, with TRBD1 matching over 7 bases. V shed 6 bases, J shed 0 bases, and the junction held 19 bases outside the gene matches. Germline CDR1 SGHNT, CDR2 YENEEA. The CDR3 loop spans 20 amino acids. The CDR3 reads CASRSRTGDNKRTNTGELFF. The CDR3 nucleotides read TGTGCCAGCAGATCCCGGACAGGAGATAATAAACGGACGAACACCGGGGAGCTGTTTTTT.

The genes are TRBV4-3 and TRBJ1-2; no clear D. The CDR3 has 15 residues. Germline V CDR1 and CDR2: LGHNA, YSLEER. Trimming cost V 1 base and J 2 bases, with 11 bases left between them. CDR3 region: CASSQGRGRNYGYTF. Here the CDR3 DNA reads TGCGCCAGCAGCCAAGGACGAGGGAGGAACTATGGCTACACCTTC.

The V call is TRBV7-2, the J call TRBJ1-1; 8 positions match TRBD1. V was pared by 5 bases and J by 5 bases, with 7 bases of the junction left unmatched. Germline CDR1 SGHTA, CDR2 FQGNSA. The CDR3 spans 14 residues. As DNA, the CDR3 is TGTGCCAGCAGCCTAACTGGACAGGGAACTGAAGCTTTCTTT. Amino acids: CASSLTGQGTEAFF.

This clone was seen only a few times. V and J are TRBV6-5 and TRBJ1-1; D possibly corresponds to TRBD1 (6 bases). This CDR3 has 16 residues. The germline gives CDR1 MNHEY, CDR2 SVGAGI. V lost 2 bases and J lost 0, with 13 bases in between. The CDR3 loop reads CASSYRGASVNTEAFF. The CDR3 DNA is TGTGCCAGCAGTTACCGGGGGGCCTCCGTGAACACTGAAGCTTTCTTT.

This clone was counted between two and nine times. J is TRBJ1-2 and V is TRBV6-5; no reliable D call. The V gene lost 4 bases and the J gene lost 4 bases, with 19 bases spanning the gap. The length of the CDR3 is 16 residues. Germline V gene lookup returns CDR1 MNHEY and CDR2 SVGAGI. This CDR3 is CASSSYETPKVYGYTF. The CDR3 bases are TGTGCCAGCAGTTCATATGAGACACCGAAAGTCTATGGCTACACCTTC.

This clone was seen only once. The V and J genes are TRBV5-1 and TRBJ2-3; 11 bases are shared with TRBD2. The CDR3 covers 15 residues. Germline loops: CDR1 SGHRS, CDR2 YFSETQ. The ends lost 3 bases at V and 4 bases at J; junction bases unmatched: 4. Written as DNA, the CDR3 is TGCGCCAGCAGCTATAGCGGGGGGGCTGCAGATACGCAGTATTTT. It encodes CASSYSGGAADTQYF. Full variable domain (missing parts from reference TRBV5-1 and TRBJ2-3): KAGVTQTPRYLIKTRGQQVTLSCSPISGHRSVSWYQQTPGQGLQFLFEYFSETQRNKGNFPGRFSGRQFSNSRSEMNVSTLELGDSALYLCASSYSGGAADTQYFGPGTRLTVL.

The rearrangement uses TRBV10-2 and TRBJ2-2; the D gene is possibly TRBD2 (6 bases). This CDR3 is 14 amino acids long. Germline CDR1 WSHSY, CDR2 SAAADI. V gave up 1 base and J gave up 6 bases, with 9 bases separating them. DNA for the CDR3: TGCGCCAGCAGTGAGTTCGGGGGACCCGGGGAGCTGTTTTTT. Translated, it gives CASSEFGGPGELFF.